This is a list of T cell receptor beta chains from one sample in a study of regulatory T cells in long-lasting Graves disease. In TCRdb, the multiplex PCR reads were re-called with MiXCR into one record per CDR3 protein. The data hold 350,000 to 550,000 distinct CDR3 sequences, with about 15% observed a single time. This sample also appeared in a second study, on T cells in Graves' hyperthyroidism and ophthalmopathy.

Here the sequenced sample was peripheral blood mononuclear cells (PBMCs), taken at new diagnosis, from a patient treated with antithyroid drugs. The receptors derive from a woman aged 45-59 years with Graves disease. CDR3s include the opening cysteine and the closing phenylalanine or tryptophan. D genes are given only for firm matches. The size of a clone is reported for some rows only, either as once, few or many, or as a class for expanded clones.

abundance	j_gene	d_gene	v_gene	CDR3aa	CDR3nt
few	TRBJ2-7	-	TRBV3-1	CASSQDAGWLYF	TGTGCCAGCAGCCAAGATGCCGGGTGGCTGTACTTC
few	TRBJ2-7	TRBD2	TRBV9	CASSGIAGDSYEQYF	TGTGCCAGCAGCGGAATAGCGGGAGACTCCTACGAGCAGTACTTC
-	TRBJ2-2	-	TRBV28	CASIQGRTGELFF	TGTGCCAGCATCCAGGGTCGGACCGGGGAGCTGTTTTTT
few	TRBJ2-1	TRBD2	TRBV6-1	CASNRRLAEGYNEQFF	TGTGCCAGCAACCGTCGACTAGCGGAGGGATACAATGAGCAGTTCTTC
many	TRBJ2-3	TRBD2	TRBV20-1	CSARTSGTRGFTQYF	TGCAGTGCCAGGACTAGCGGGACCCGGGGGTTTACGCAGTATTTT
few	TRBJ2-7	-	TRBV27	CASSLQPEPYEQYF	TGTGCCAGCAGTTTACAGCCAGAACCCTACGAGCAGTACTTC
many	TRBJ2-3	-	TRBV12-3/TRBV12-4	CASTPSGSTDTQYF	TGTGCCAGCACTCCCAGCGGTAGCACAGATACGCAGTATTTT
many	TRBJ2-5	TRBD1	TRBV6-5	CASSYSRDRQETQYF	TGTGCCAGCAGTTACTCCAGGGACAGGCAAGAGACCCAGTACTTC
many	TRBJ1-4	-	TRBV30	CATDRATNEKLFF	TGTGCCACCGACCGTGCAACTAATGAAAAACTGTTTTTT
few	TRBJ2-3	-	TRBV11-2	CASSLQTISTDTQYF	TGTGCCAGCAGCTTACAGACAATAAGCACAGATACGCAGTATTTT
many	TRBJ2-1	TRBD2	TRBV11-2	CASRRSGRTSYNEQFF	TGTGCCAGCAGACGTAGCGGGAGAACGTCCTACAATGAGCAGTTCTTC
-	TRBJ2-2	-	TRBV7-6	CASSSTNPGVSGELFF	TGTGCCAGCAGCTCTACAAACCCGGGGGTTTCCGGGGAGCTGTTTTTT
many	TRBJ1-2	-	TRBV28	CASSLSTLGYGYTF	TGTGCCAGCAGTTTAAGTACCCTAGGCTATGGCTACACCTTC
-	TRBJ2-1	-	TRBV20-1	CSARDHGGSSYNEQFF	TGCAGTGCTAGAGATCACGGGGGTAGCTCCTACAATGAGCAGTTCTTC
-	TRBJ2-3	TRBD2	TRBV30	CAWRASGRIQTDTQYF	TGTGCCTGGAGGGCTAGCGGGAGGATCCAGACAGATACGCAGTATTTT
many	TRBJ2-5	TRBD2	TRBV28	CASSRREGRETQYF	TGTGCCAGCAGTCGACGGGAGGGCCGTGAGACCCAGTACTTC
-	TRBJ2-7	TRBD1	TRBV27	CASSLPGQGRVEQYF	TGTGCCAGCAGTCTTCCGGGACAGGGGCGGGTCGAGCAGTACTTC
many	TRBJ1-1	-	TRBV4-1	CASSQDIRWDTRYTEAFF	TGCGCCAGCAGCCAAGACATTAGATGGGACACCAGATACACTGAAGCTTTCTTT
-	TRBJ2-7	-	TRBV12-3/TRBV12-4	CASRRDRIGEQYF	TGTGCCAGCAGGAGAGACAGGATAGGGGAGCAGTACTTC
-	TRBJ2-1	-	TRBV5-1	CASTPRPDSYNEQFF	TGCGCCAGCACCCCCAGACCAGACTCCTACAATGAGCAGTTCTTC
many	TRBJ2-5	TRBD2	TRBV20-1	CSARPTSSQETQYF	TGCAGTGCTAGACCGACTAGCAGCCAAGAGACCCAGTACTTC
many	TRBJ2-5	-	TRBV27	CASSSLSGQETQYF	TGTGCCAGCAGTTCATTGTCTGGCCAAGAGACCCAGTACTTC
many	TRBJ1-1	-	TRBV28	CASSLPQGRTEAFF	TGTGCCAGCAGTTTACCGCAGGGGCGCACTGAAGCTTTCTTT
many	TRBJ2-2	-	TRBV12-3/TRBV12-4	CASSPRPGTSGELFF	TGTGCCAGCAGTCCTCGTCCCGGGACTTCCGGGGAGCTGTTTTTT
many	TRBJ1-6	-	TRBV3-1	CASSQEGGSPLHF	TGTGCCAGCAGCCAAGAAGGCGGATCACCCCTCCACTTT
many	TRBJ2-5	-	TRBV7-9	CASSLPKTRAKETQYF	TGTGCCAGCAGCTTACCTAAGACTAGAGCTAAAGAGACCCAGTACTTC
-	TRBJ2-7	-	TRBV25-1	CASSPENPGFYEQYF	TGTGCCAGCAGTCCCGAGAACCCAGGGTTCTACGAGCAGTACTTC
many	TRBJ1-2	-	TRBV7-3	CASSLGGGDNYGYTF	TGTGCCAGCAGCTTAGGCGGAGGGGACAACTATGGCTACACCTTC
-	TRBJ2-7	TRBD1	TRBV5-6	CASSFGQGSCYYEQYF	TGTGCCAGCAGCTTCGGACAGGGGTCATGTTATTACGAGCAGTACTTC
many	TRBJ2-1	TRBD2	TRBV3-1	CASSQAWGGAQINEQFF	TGTGCCAGCAGCCAAGCCTGGGGAGGGGCCCAAATCAATGAGCAGTTCTTC
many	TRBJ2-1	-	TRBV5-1	CASSLGNLVPNEQFF	TGCGCCAGCAGCTTGGGGAACCTAGTACCCAATGAGCAGTTCTTC
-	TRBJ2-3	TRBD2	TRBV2	CASSQGTSTASTDTQYF	TGTGCCAGCAGCCAAGGGACTAGCACCGCTAGCACAGATACGCAGTATTTT
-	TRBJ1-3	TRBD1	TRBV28	CASSPGGALYSGNTIYF	TGTGCCAGCAGTCCAGGGGGGGCGCTATACTCTGGAAACACCATATATTTT
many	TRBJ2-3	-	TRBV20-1	CSRLTVPSTDTQYF	TGCAGTCGCCTGACAGTACCTAGCACAGATACGCAGTATTTT
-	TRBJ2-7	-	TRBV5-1	CASSFDLRSYEQYF	TGCGCCAGCAGCTTCGACCTCCGCTCCTACGAGCAGTACTTC
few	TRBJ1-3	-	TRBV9	CASSVVGDNGNTIYF	TGTGCCAGCAGCGTAGTCGGAGACAATGGAAACACCATATATTTT
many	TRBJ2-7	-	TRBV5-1	CASSLTGSVMDYEQYF	TGCGCCAGCAGCTTGACCGGGAGTGTAATGGACTACGAGCAGTACTTC
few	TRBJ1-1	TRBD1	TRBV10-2	CASTMTGENTEAFF	TGCGCCAGCACTATGACAGGGGAGAACACTGAAGCTTTCTTT
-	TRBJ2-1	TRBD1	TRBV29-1	CSVEDPQGALEQFF	TGCAGCGTTGAAGATCCCCAGGGGGCCTTGGAGCAGTTCTTC
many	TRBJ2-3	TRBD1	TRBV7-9	CASSRGQARTQYF	TGTGCCAGCAGTCGAGGACAGGCCAGAACGCAGTATTTT
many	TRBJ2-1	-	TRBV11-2	CASSLGNSNEQFF	TGTGCCAGCAGCTTAGGGAACAGCAATGAGCAGTTCTTC
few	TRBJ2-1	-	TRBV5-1	CATRYSPYNEQFF	TGCGCCACCCGCTACAGCCCCTACAATGAGCAGTTCTTC
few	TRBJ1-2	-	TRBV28	CASSLDRSYGYTF	TGTGCCAGCAGCCTAGACCGGAGCTATGGCTACACCTTC
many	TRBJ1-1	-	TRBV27	CASSYGPEMNTEAFF	TGTGCCAGCAGTTACGGGCCCGAAATGAACACTGAAGCTTTCTTT
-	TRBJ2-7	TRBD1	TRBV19	CASSIFSGTGSNEQYF	TGTGCCAGTAGTATCTTTTCCGGGACAGGGTCCAACGAGCAGTACTTC
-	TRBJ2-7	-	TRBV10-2	CASISRGGGEQYF	TGCGCCAGCATTTCCAGGGGCGGGGGCGAGCAGTACTTC
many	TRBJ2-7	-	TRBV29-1	CSVEGTPEGRGVSYEQYF	TGCAGCGTTGAAGGAACCCCGGAAGGCAGGGGCGTCTCCTACGAGCAGTACTTC